These T cell receptor beta chains were read from a single sample in a study of OX40 agonist ivuxolimab in advanced cancers. Data came from immunoSEQ multiplex PCR; TCRdb stores just in-frame clones and leaves some out. The sample lists roughly 40,000 clones, about nine tenths occurring once. This specimen was CD4+ or CD8+ T cells sorted from blood, taken in a trial of the OX40 agonist ivuxolimab. The receptors shown here come from an adult with an advanced solid tumor such as melanoma, head and neck, liver or kidney cancer. CDR3s include the opening cysteine and the closing phenylalanine or tryptophan. D genes are given only for firm matches. Clone size is given for some rows only: seen once, a few or many times, or a class if the clone is expanded.

j_call | v_call | clone_size | d_call | cdr3_aa | cdr3_nt
TRBJ2-7 | TRBV28 | . | . | CASTSGPIPVYEQYF | TGTGCCAGCACGTCAGGCCCTATACCCGTCTACGAGCAGTACTTC
TRBJ2-3 | TRBV19 | . | . | CASSGSLTSTDTQYF | TGTGCCAGTAGCGGGAGCCTAACTAGCACAGATACGCAGTATTTT
TRBJ2-4 | TRBV27 | . | TRBD1 | CASSLSGGATKNIQYF | TGTGCCAGCAGTTTATCAGGGGGCGCGACCAAAAACATTCAGTACTTC
TRBJ2-7 | TRBV29-1 | . | . | CSVVGRHYEQYF | TGCAGCGTTGTAGGCAGGCACTACGAGCAGTACTTC
TRBJ1-4 | TRBV5-5 | . | . | CASSLDWGEKLFF | TGTGCCAGCAGCTTGGATTGGGGGGAAAAACTGTTTTTT
TRBJ2-3 | TRBV4-3 | . | TRBD2 | CASSQDQELAGADTQYF | TGCGCCAGCAGCCAAGATCAGGAGCTAGCGGGAGCAGATACGCAGTATTTT
TRBJ2-1 | TRBV7-6 | . | . | CASSEKMGREQFF | TGTGCCAGCAGCGAAAAGATGGGGCGTGAGCAGTTCTTC
TRBJ2-1 | TRBV15 | . | . | CATGGLGYNEQFF | TGTGCCACTGGAGGGTTGGGTTACAATGAGCAGTTCTTC
TRBJ2-3 | TRBV13 | once | TRBD1 | CASSSNNWQGVADTQYF | TGTGCCAGCAGTTCCAATAACTGGCAGGGGGTAGCAGATACGCAGTATTTT
TRBJ2-7 | TRBV4-3 | once | TRBD2 | CASSQEVAGGPRTYEQYF | TGCGCCAGCAGCCAAGAGGTAGCGGGAGGGCCGAGAACCTACGAGCAGTACTTC
TRBJ1-1 | TRBV7-9 | . | . | CASSFPQGMNTEAFF | TGTGCCAGCAGCTTCCCGCAGGGCATGAACACTGAAGCTTTCTTT
TRBJ2-7 | TRBV5-1 | once | . | CASSWAGTSEQYF | TGCGCCAGCAGCTGGGCGGGCACCAGCGAGCAGTACTTC
TRBJ2-3 | TRBV15 | . | TRBD1 | CATSGQGNTQYF | TGTGCCACCAGCGGACAGGGAAATACGCAGTATTTT
TRBJ2-7 | TRBV29-1 | . | TRBD2 | CSVTLAGAYEQYF | TGCAGCGTTACACTAGCGGGGGCCTACGAGCAGTACTTC
TRBJ2-1 | TRBV7-9 | . | . | CASSQPWGNEQFF | TGTGCCAGCAGCCAACCTTGGGGTAATGAGCAGTTCTTC
TRBJ2-6 | TRBV11-2 | . | . | CASSTSSGANVLTF | TGTGCCAGCAGCACCAGCTCTGGGGCCAACGTCCTGACTTTC
TRBJ2-1 | TRBV11-2 | . | . | CASSLGPTNEQFF | TGTGCCAGCAGCTTAGGACCGACTAATGAGCAGTTCTTC
TRBJ2-3 | TRBV25-1 | . | . | CASSTWHMGTDTQYF | TGTGCCAGCAGTACGTGGCACATGGGCACAGATACGCAGTATTTT
TRBJ1-1 | TRBV5-4 | . | . | CASSLRALNTEAFF | TGTGCCAGCAGCCTCAGGGCCCTCAACACTGAAGCTTTCTTT
TRBJ2-2 | TRBV7-3 | . | . | CASSSFGSGIGEWTGELFF | TGTGCCAGCAGTTCATTCGGGTCCGGGATAGGGGAATGGACCGGGGAGCTGTTTTTT
TRBJ2-7 | TRBV11-2 | . | . | CASSYSAAGEQYF | TGTGCCAGCAGCTACTCGGCGGCGGGCGAGCAGTACTTC
TRBJ2-7 | TRBV7-9 | . | . | CASSKAGQGSYEQYF | TGTGCCAGCAGTAAAGCTGGGCAGGGCTCCTACGAGCAGTACTTC
TRBJ1-5 | TRBV6-5 | few | . | CASSPAGVYQPQHF | TGTGCCAGCAGTCCCGCCGGGGTTTATCAGCCCCAGCATTTT
TRBJ2-2 | TRBV21-1 | . | . | CASSANPGQGSTGELFF | TGTGCCAGCAGCGCAAATCCGGGACAGGGGAGCACCGGGGAGCTGTTTTTT
TRBJ2-2 | TRBV10-2 | . | . | CASSDGLVGTGELFF | TGCGCCAGCAGTGACGGGCTAGTAGGTACCGGGGAGCTGTTTTTT
TRBJ2-2 | TRBV7-2 | few | TRBD1 | CASSPPGQGPTGELFF | TGTGCCAGCAGCCCCCCGGGACAGGGGCCCACCGGGGAGCTGTTTTTT
TRBJ2-2 | TRBV29-1 | . | TRBD1 | CSVEGGANTGELFF | TGCAGCGTGGAAGGGGGCGCGAACACCGGGGAGCTGTTTTTT
TRBJ1-2 | TRBV9 | . | . | CASSVAENVFTF | TGTGCCAGCAGCGTAGCGGAGAACGTCTTCACCTTC